Described below is a single T cell receptor (beta chain) sequence and its context. Its antigen is not known. These data are taken from a study of cytomegalovirus exposure and HLA in healthy donors. Study-level results: Using a false discovery rate of 0.05, a later analysis showed that 15,000 to 20,000 TCR beta sequences were associated with HLA alleles. Several of the most significant clusters appeared, in a later analysis, to be linked to common viral pathogens.

Nominal health characterized the donors when sampled, though unrecorded immune exposures were likely. V shed 9 bases and J shed 4 bases, with 21 bases lying between them. From germline, CDR1 is MDHEN and CDR2 SYDVKM. The CDR3 extends over 15 amino acids. 13 Jbeta primers and 60 Vbeta primers were used for the PCR. The assay was immunoSEQ multiplex PCR, and TCRdb's table has in-frame clones only and misses some. Here the sample spans over 150,000 clones, around four fifths being singletons. Material: PBMCs. The chain combines TRBV28 with TRBJ1-1, with D unclear. This TCR was sampled from a woman aged 45-65 years in good health and CMV-seropositive. DNA of the CDR3: TGTGCCAGTAACTTTTACCAACCGGAGGGCACTGAAGCTTTCTTT. Encoded protein: CASNFYQPEGTEAFF.